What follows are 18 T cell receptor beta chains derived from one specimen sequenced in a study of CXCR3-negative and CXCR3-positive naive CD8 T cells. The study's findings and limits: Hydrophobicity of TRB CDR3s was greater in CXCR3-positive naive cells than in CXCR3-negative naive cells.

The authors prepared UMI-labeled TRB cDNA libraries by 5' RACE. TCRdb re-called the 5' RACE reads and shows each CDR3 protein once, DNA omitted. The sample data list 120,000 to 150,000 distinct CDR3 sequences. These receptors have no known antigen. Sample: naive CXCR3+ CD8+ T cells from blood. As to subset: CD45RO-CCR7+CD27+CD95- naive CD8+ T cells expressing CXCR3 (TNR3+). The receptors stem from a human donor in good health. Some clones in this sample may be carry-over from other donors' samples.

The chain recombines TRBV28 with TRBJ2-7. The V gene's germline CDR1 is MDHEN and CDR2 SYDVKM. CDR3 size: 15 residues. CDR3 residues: CASSSGSSNSYEQYF.

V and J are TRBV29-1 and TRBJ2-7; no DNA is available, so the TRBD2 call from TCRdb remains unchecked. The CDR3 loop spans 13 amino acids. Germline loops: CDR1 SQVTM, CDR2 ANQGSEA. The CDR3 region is CSALGGASSEQYF.

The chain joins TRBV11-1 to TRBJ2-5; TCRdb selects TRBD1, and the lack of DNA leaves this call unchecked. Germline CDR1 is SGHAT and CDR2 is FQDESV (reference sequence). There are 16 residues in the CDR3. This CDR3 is CASSPLVAQGEETQYF.

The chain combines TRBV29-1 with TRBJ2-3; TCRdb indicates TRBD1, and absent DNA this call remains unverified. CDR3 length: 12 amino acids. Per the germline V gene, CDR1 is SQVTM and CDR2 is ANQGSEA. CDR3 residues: CSAFRGEDTQYF.

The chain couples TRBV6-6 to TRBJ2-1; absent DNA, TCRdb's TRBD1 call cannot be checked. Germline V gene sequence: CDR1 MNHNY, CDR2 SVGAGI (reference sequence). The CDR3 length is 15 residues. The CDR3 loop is CASSSTGGGYNEQFF.

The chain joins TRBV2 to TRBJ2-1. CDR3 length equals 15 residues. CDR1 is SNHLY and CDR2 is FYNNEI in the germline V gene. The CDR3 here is CASSEIATSYNEQFF. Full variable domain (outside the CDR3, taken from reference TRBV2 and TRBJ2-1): EPEVTQTPSHQVTQMGQEVILRCVPISNHLYFYWYRQILGQKVEFLVSFYNNEISEKSEIFDDQFSVERPDGSNFTLKIRSTKLEDSAMYFCASSEIATSYNEQFFGPGTRLTVL.

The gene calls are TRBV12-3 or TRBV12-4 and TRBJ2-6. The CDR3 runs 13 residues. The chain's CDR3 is CASSLRGANVLTF.

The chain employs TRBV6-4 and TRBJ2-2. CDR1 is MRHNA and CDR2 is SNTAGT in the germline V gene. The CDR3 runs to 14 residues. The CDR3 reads CASGDSPNTGELFF.

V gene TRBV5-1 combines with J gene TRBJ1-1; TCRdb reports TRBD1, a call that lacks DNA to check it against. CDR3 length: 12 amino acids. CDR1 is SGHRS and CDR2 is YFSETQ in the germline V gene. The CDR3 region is CASSMTGSEAFF.

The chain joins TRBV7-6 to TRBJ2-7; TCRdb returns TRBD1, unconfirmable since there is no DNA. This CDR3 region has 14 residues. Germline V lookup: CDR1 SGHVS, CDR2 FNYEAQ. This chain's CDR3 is CASSFGDLSYEQYF.

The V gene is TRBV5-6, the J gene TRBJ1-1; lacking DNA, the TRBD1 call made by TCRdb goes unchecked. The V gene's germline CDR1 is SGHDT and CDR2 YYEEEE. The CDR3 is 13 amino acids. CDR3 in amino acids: CASSRTVSTEAFF.

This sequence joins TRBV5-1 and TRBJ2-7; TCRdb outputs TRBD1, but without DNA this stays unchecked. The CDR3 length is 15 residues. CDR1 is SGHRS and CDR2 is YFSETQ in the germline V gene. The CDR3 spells CASSLSGTGYDEQYF.

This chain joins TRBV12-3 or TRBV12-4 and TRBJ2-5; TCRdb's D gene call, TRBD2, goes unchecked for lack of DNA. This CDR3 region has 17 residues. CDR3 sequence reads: CASNSRTSGSTQETQYF.

Here the CDR3 reads CAWSAGGSGNTIYF. The chain combines TRBV30 with TRBJ1-3; checking the TCRdb D call of TRBD1 is not possible without DNA. CDR1 GTSNPN and CDR2 SVGIG come from the germline V gene (reference sequence). This CDR3 is 14 amino acids long.

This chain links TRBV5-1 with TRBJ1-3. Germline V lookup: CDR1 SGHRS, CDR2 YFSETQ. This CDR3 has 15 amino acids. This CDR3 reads CASSLAGRSGNTIYF.

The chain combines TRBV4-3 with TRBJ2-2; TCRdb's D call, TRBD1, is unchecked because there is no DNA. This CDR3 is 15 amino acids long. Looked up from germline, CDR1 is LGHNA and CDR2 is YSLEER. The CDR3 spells CASSQDQRQTGELFF.

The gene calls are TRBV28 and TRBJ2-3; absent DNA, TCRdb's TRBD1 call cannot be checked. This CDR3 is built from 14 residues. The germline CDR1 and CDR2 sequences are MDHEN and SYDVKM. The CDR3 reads CASSLSGSTDTQYF.

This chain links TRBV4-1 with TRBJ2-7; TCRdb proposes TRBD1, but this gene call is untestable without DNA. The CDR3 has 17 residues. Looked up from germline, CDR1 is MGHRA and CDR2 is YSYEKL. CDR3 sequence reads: CASSQTKKGQGAGEQYF.